The sequence of this T cell receptor beta chain was determined in a study of PD-1 blockade in classical Hodgkin lymphoma. Study-wide results and limits: The study found complete responders had baseline diversity similar to newly diagnosed patients.

TCRdb's copy holds only in-frame clones and misses some; the assay was immunoSEQ multiplex PCR. The top ten clones hold 10% of a sample with about 64,000 clones, around 90% of them seen once. Details on this clone: Its antigen is not known.

This CDR3 is 13 amino acids long. Trimming removed 3 bases at V and 5 bases at J, with 8 bases between. Germline V CDR1 and CDR2: SGHRS, YFSETQ. Time point specified: cycle 4 day 1 (C4D1), after five to seven weeks of nivolumab. Autologous stem cell transplantation was followed by relapse in every patient, and brentuximab vedotin exposure varied. The V gene is TRBV5-1, the J gene TRBJ2-2; TRBD1 might be the D (6 bases). The source is a human donor with classical Hodgkin lymphoma. The sample consisted of peripheral blood mononuclear cells (PBMCs), taken before the fourth cycle of nivolumab. As DNA, the CDR3 is TGCGCCAGCAGCTCCCAGGGGACCGGGGAGCTGTTTTTT. Its translation is CASSSQGTGELFF.